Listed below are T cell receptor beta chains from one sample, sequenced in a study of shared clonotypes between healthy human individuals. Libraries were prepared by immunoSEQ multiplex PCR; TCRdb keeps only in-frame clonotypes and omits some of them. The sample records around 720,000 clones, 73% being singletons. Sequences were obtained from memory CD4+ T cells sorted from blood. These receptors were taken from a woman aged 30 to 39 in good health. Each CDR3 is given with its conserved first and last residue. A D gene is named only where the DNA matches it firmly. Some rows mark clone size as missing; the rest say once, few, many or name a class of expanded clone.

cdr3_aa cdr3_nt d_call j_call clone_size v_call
CASRGGSADTQYF TGCGCCAGCAGAGGCGGGAGTGCAGATACGCAGTATTTT TRBD2 TRBJ2-3 . TRBV10-2
CASSYSHGYTF TGTGCCAGCAGTTACAGTCATGGCTACACCTTC . TRBJ1-2 . TRBV28
CASSNNRRGTDTQYF TGTGCCAGCAGCAACAATCGGCGGGGCACAGATACGCAGTATTTT . TRBJ2-3 . TRBV7-6
CASSLVAGGYNEQFF TGCGCCAGCAGCTTGGTTGCGGGAGGGTACAATGAGCAGTTCTTC TRBD2 TRBJ2-1 . TRBV5-1
CSARDSYEQYF TGCAGTGCTAGAGATTCCTACGAGCAGTACTTC . TRBJ2-7 . TRBV20-1
CASRGDRSYGYTF TGTGCCAGCAGAGGGGACAGATCCTATGGCTACACCTTC TRBD1 TRBJ1-2 . TRBV6-1
CASSLGQGLTDTQYF TGCGCCAGCAGCTTGGGGCAGGGACTCACAGATACGCAGTATTTT . TRBJ2-3 . TRBV5-1
CASSQHRDTEAFF TGTGCCAGCAGCCAACACCGGGACACTGAAGCTTTCTTT . TRBJ1-1 . TRBV14
CASSQVIGTSGNNEQFF TGTGCCAGCAGCCAAGTCATTGGCACTAGCGGTAACAATGAGCAGTTCTTC TRBD2 TRBJ2-1 few TRBV4-2
CASSLGTGSDTQYF TGTGCCAGCTCTTTAGGGACGGGATCGGATACGCAGTATTTT . TRBJ2-3 once TRBV11-2
CASSEGAEGTEAFF TGCGCCAGCAGCGAGGGCGCTGAGGGTACTGAAGCTTTCTTT . TRBJ1-1 few TRBV5-1
CASSAGDGSEKLFF TGCGCCAGCAGCGCCGGTGACGGGTCTGAAAAACTGTTTTTT . TRBJ1-4 . TRBV5-1
CASSPSGDVSEQFF TGTGCCAGCAGCCCCTCCGGGGACGTAAGTGAGCAGTTCTTC . TRBJ2-1 . TRBV6-5
CASSLSGSSYEQYF TGCGCCAGCAGCTTATCGGGGAGTTCCTACGAGCAGTACTTC . TRBJ2-7 . TRBV5-1
CASRKGQGTGELFF TGTGCCAGCAGAAAGGGACAGGGTACCGGGGAGCTGTTTTTT TRBD1 TRBJ2-2 . TRBV6-6
CASSSTGAQDRGIQYF TGTGCCAGCAGCTCCACAGGGGCCCAGGACCGAGGGATTCAGTACTTC TRBD1 TRBJ2-4 many TRBV5-6
CASSLDSGEETQYF TGCGCCAGCAGCCTTGACAGTGGGGAAGAGACCCAGTACTTC . TRBJ2-5 once TRBV5-1
CASSLDWGRGAFF TGTGCCAGCAGCTTAGATTGGGGACGGGGAGCTTTCTTT . TRBJ1-1 . TRBV7-2
CASSLSGWRQEELFF TGTGCCAGCAGCTTATCGGGCTGGCGACAGGAGGAGCTGTTTTTT . TRBJ2-2 once TRBV7-9
CASKSVVNTEAFF TGTGCCAGTAAATCCGTAGTGAACACTGAAGCTTTCTTT . TRBJ1-1 . TRBV19
CASRGTLANTEAFF TGTGCCAGCAGAGGGACACTTGCTAACACTGAAGCTTTCTTT . TRBJ1-1 . TRBV28
CASSIVGTGPNTGELFF TGTGCCAGTAGTATAGTGGGGACAGGCCCGAACACCGGGGAGCTGTTTTTT TRBD1 TRBJ2-2 . TRBV19
CASTSQGQGNNEQFF TGCGCCAGCACCTCCCAGGGACAGGGGAACAATGAGCAGTTCTTC TRBD1 TRBJ2-1 . TRBV5-1
CASSKDRLDGYTF TGTGCCAGTAGTAAGGACAGGCTGGATGGCTACACCTTC TRBD1 TRBJ1-2 . TRBV19
CASSPREVNRGNQPQHF TGTGCCAGCAGCCCCCGGGAAGTCAACAGGGGCAATCAGCCCCAGCATTTT . TRBJ1-5 few TRBV7-8
CASRIQGINQPQHF TGTGCCAGTAGGATACAGGGAATTAATCAGCCCCAGCATTTT . TRBJ1-5 many TRBV19
CASTGQTTNEKLFF TGTGCCAGCACAGGACAGACAACTAATGAAAAACTGTTTTTT . TRBJ1-4 . TRBV6-1
CAGKSSSYEQYF TGTGCCGGCAAGTCATCTTCCTACGAGCAGTACTTC . TRBJ2-7 . TRBV2
CASSVLGDAGELFF TGTGCCAGCAGCGTATTAGGGGACGCCGGGGAGCTGTTTTTT . TRBJ2-2 . TRBV9
CASSLGGVADTEAFF TGCGCCAGCAGCTTGGGAGGGGTTGCGGACACTGAAGCTTTCTTT . TRBJ1-1 . TRBV5-1
CASSPGTGSGEQYF TGTGCCAGCAGCCCCGGGACAGGGTCGGGGGAGCAGTACTTC TRBD1 TRBJ2-7 . TRBV11-3
CASSQKSNYGYTF TGTGCCAGCAGTCAAAAGAGCAACTATGGCTACACCTTC . TRBJ1-2 few TRBV27
CASSLWSQGNRIEQYF TGTGCCAGCAGTTTATGGTCACAGGGGAACCGGATCGAGCAGTACTTC TRBD1 TRBJ2-7 . TRBV27
CASSLEGQTTEQFF TGTGCCAGCAGCTTAGAAGGACAAACGACCGAGCAGTTCTTC . TRBJ2-1 . TRBV11-2
CASSLLLSGSPGELFF TGCGCCAGCAGCTTGTTACTTAGCGGGAGTCCCGGGGAGCTGTTTTTT TRBD2 TRBJ2-2 . TRBV5-1
CASRRTASGSREQYF TGTGCCAGCAGAAGGACAGCCTCAGGGTCTCGGGAGCAGTACTTC . TRBJ2-7 . TRBV6-1
CASSLDHQANEKLFF TGTGCCAGCAGCTTAGATCACCAGGCTAATGAAAAACTGTTTTTT . TRBJ1-4 . TRBV7-9
CASSRGLQTYEQYF TGTGCCAGCAGCCGGGGACTCCAAACCTACGAGCAGTACTTC . TRBJ2-7 . TRBV11-2
CAWSRQGEQPQHF TGTGCCTGGAGTCGACAGGGAGAACAGCCCCAGCATTTT TRBD1 TRBJ1-5 few TRBV30
CASRRAPNQPQHF TGCGCCAGCAGGAGGGCACCAAATCAGCCCCAGCATTTT . TRBJ1-5 . TRBV5-1
CASSSTDRVVYF TGTGCCAGCAGTTCCACGGACAGGGTTGTATATTTT TRBD1 TRBJ1-3 . TRBV28
CASSTPTSGSMYEQYF TGTGCCAGTAGTACACCCACTAGCGGGAGCATGTACGAGCAGTACTTC TRBD2 TRBJ2-7 . TRBV19
CASSPDPRTPRRETQYF TGTGCCAGCTCGCCAGACCCTCGGACACCTCGGAGGGAGACCCAGTACTTC . TRBJ2-5 . TRBV18
CASIKEGTQYF TGTGCCAGCATCAAAGAAGGTACGCAGTATTTT . TRBJ2-3 . TRBV6-1
CASSLVGGPTYRYTF TGTGCCAGCAGCTTAGTTGGGGGGCCGACCTACCGCTACACCTTC . TRBJ1-2 once TRBV7-9
CASSWASGRPAGGETQYF TGTGCCAGCAGTTGGGCTAGCGGGAGGCCCGCCGGAGGGGAGACCCAGTACTTC TRBD2 TRBJ2-5 . TRBV27
CASSQGPDQPQHF TGCGCCAGCAGCCAAGGGCCGGATCAGCCCCAGCATTTT . TRBJ1-5 . TRBV4-1
CASRPSDYYNEQFF TGTGCCAGCAGACCTAGTGATTATTACAATGAGCAGTTCTTC . TRBJ2-1 few TRBV28
CASSLLSILTGELFF TGCGCCAGCAGCTTGTTATCTATCCTGACCGGGGAGCTGTTTTTT . TRBJ2-2 . TRBV5-1
CASSQEAGSLAGFYNEQFF TGCGCCAGCAGCCAAGAAGCCGGCTCACTAGCGGGATTCTACAATGAGCAGTTCTTC TRBD2 TRBJ2-1 . TRBV4-1
CASSFPTDSSGNTIYF TGCGCCAGCAGCTTCCCCACTGACTCCTCTGGAAACACCATATATTTT . TRBJ1-3 . TRBV5-1
CASSRDRRAGELFF TGTGCCAGCAGTCGGGACAGGCGCGCCGGGGAGCTGTTTTTT TRBD1 TRBJ2-2 once TRBV28
CASSLERNQPQHF TGTGCCAGCAGCCTCGAGAGGAATCAGCCCCAGCATTTT . TRBJ1-5 . TRBV7-2
CASSTPGLLSGANVLTF TGTGCCAGCAGCACCCCAGGACTTCTCTCTGGGGCCAACGTCCTGACTTTC . TRBJ2-6 . TRBV7-9
CAWGPPSGTYNEQFF TGTGCCTGGGGCCCCCCTAGCGGGACCTACAATGAGCAGTTCTTC TRBD2 TRBJ2-1 . TRBV30
CAISESGGFAGNTIYF TGTGCCATCAGTGAGTCCGGGGGCTTCGCTGGAAACACCATATATTTT . TRBJ1-3 . TRBV10-3
CASSIEQGASYGYTF TGTGCCAGCAGTATCGAACAGGGGGCTTCCTATGGCTACACCTTC TRBD1 TRBJ1-2 . TRBV28
CASTSGSGLDEQFF TGTGCCAGTACTAGCGGGAGCGGGTTGGATGAGCAGTTCTTC TRBD2 TRBJ2-1 once TRBV19
CATESGGHSGNTIYF TGTGCCACGGAGTCAGGAGGCCACTCTGGAAACACCATATATTTT . TRBJ1-3 few TRBV6-1
CASSSIYEQYF TGTGCCAGCAGTTCGATCTACGAGCAGTACTTC . TRBJ2-7 once TRBV6-1